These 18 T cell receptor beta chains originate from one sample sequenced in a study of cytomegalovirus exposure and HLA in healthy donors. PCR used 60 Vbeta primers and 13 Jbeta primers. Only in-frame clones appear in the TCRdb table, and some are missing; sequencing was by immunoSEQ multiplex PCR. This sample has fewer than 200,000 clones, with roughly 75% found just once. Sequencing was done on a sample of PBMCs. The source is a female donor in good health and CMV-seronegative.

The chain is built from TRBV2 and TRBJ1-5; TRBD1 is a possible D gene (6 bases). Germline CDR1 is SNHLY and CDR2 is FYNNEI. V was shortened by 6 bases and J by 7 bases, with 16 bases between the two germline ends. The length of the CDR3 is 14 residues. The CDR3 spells CASSVYRDRQPQHF. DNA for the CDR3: TGTGCCAGCAGCGTATACAGGGATCGGCAGCCCCAGCATTTT.

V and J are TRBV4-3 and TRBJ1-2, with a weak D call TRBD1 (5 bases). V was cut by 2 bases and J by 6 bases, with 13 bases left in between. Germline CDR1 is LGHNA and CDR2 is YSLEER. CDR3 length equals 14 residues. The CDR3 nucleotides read TGCGCCAGCAGCCAACTACGGGGGGGAGATGGCTACACCTTC. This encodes CASSQLRGGDGYTF.

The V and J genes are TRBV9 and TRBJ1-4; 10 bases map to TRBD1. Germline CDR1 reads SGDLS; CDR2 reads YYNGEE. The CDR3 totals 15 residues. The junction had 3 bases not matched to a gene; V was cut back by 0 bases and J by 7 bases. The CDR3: CASSVDRDRGEKLFF. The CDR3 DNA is TGTGCCAGCAGCGTAGACCGGGACAGGGGTGAAAAACTGTTTTTT.

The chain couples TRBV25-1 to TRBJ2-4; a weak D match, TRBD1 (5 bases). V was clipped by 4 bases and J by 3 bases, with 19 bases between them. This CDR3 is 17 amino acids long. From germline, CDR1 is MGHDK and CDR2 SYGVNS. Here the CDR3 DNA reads TGTGCCAGCAGTGCCAATCCCACATCAGGGAACAAAAACATTCAGTACTTC. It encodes CASSANPTSGNKNIQYF.

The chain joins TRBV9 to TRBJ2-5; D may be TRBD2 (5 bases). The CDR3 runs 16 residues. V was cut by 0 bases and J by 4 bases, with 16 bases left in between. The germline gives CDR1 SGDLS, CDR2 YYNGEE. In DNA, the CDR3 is TGTGCCAGCAGCGTAGCTGGGTGGGAGATGGGAGAGACCCAGTACTTC. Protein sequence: CASSVAGWEMGETQYF.

This chain's CDR3 is CASRPARSGTDTQYF. CDR3 DNA: TGTGCCAGCAGGCCCGCACGGTCCGGCACAGATACGCAGTATTTT. The gene calls are TRBV7-2 and TRBJ2-3; D unclear. The CDR3 loop spans 15 amino acids. From germline, CDR1 is SGHTA and CDR2 FQGNSA. Trimming left V 6 bases short and J 1 base short, with 14 bases between.

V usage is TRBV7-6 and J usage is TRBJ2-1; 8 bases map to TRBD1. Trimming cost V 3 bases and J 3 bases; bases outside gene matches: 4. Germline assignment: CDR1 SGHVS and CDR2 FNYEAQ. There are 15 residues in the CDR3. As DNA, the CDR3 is TGTGCCAGCAGCTTCGGAGACAGGGGCTACAATGAGCAGTTCTTC. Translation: CASSFGDRGYNEQFF.

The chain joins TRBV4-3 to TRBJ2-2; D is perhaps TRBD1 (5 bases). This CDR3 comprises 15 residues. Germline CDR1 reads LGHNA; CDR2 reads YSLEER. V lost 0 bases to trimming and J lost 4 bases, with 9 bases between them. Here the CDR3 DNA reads TGCGCCAGCAGCCAAGATCCCAGGGCCACCGGGGAGCTGTTTTTT. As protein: CASSQDPRATGELFF.

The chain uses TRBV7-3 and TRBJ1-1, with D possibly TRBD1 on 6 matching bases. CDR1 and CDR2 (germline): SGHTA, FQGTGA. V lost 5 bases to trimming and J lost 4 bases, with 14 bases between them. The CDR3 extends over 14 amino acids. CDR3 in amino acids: CASSPAGGGTEAFF. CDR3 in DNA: TGTGCCAGCAGCCCGGCGGGGGGCGGCACTGAAGCTTTCTTT.

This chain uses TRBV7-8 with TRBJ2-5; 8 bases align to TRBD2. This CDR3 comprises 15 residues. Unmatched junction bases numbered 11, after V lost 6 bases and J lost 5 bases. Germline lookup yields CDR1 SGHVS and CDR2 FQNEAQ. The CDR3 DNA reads TGTGCCAGCAGTTCAGAGGCGGGAGGTGGGGAGACCCAGTACTTC. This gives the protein CASSSEAGGGETQYF.

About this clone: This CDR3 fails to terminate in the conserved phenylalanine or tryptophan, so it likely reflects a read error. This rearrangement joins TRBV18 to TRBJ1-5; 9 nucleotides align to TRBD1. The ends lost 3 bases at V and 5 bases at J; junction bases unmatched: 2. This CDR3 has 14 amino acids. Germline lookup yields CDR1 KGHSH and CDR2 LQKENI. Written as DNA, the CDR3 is TGTGCCAGCTCACCGGGACAGGGTTATCAGCCCCAGCATCTT. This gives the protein CASSPGQGYQPQHL.

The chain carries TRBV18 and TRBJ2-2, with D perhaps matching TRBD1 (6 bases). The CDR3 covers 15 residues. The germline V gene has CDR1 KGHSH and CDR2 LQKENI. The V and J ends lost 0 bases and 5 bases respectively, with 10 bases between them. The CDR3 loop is CASSPPGARTGELFF. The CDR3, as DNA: TGTGCCAGCTCACCACCGGGGGCTCGGACCGGGGAGCTGTTTTTT.

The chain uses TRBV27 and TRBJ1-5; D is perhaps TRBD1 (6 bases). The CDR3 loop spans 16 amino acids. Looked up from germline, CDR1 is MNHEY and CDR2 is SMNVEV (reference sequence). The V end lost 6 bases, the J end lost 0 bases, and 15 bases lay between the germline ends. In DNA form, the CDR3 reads TGTGCCAGCAGCCAACAGGGATTACTTAGCAATCAGCCCCAGCATTTT. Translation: CASSQQGLLSNQPQHF.

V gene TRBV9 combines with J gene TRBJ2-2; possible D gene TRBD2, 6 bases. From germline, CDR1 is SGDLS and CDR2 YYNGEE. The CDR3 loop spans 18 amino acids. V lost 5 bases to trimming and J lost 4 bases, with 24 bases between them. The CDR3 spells CASSGFGLGGVGTGELFF. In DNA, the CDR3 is TGTGCCAGCAGTGGGTTTGGGCTCGGGGGTGTCGGCACCGGGGAGCTGTTTTTT.

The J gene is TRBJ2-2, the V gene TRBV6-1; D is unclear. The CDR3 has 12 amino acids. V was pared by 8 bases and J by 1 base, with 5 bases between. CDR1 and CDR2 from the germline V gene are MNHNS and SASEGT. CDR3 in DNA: TGTGCCAGCTCGGGGAACACCGGGGAGCTGTTTTTT. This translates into CASSGNTGELFF.

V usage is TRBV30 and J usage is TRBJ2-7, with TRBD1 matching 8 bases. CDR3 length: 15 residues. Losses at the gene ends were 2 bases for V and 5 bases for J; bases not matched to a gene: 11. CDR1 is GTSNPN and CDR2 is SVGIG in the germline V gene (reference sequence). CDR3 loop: CAWSLGQGAAHEQYF. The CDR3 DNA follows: TGTGCCTGGAGTCTCGGACAGGGCGCTGCCCACGAGCAGTACTTC.

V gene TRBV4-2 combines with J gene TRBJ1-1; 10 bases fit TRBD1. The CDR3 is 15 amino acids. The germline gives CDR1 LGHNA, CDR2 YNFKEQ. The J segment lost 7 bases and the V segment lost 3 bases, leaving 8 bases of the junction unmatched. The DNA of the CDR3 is TGTGCCAGCAGCCAGCCCGACAGGGGGCGAAGTGAAGCTTTCTTT. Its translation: CASSQPDRGRSEAFF.

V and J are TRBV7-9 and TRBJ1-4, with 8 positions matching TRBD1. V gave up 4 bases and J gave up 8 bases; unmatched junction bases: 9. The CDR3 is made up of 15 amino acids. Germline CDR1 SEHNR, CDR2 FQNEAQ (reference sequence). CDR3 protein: CASSSGQGSKEKLFF. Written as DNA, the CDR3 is TGTGCCAGCAGCTCCGGACAGGGATCAAAAGAAAAACTGTTTTTT. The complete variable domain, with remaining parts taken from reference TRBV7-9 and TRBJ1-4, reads DTGVSQNPRHKITKRGQNVTFRCDPISEHNRLYWYRQTLGQGPEFLTYFQNEAQLEKSRLLSDRFSAERPKGSFSTLEIQRTEQGDSAMYLCASSSGQGSKEKLFFGSGTQLSVL.